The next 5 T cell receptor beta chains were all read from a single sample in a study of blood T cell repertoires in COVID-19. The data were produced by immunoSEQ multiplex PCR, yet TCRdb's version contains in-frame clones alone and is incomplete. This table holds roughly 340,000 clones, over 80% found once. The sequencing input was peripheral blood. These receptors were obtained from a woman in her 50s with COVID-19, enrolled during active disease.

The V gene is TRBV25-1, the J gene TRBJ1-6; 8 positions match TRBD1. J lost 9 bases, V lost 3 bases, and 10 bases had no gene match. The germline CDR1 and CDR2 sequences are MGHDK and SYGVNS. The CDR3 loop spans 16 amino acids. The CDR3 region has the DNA TGTGCCAGCAGTGACTCTCCCGGGACAGGTGCTTCACCCCTCCACTTT. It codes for CASSDSPGTGASPLHF.

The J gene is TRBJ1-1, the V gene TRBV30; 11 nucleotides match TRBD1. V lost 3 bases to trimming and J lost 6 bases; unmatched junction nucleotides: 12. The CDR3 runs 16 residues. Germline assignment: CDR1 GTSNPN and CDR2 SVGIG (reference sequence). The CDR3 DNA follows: TGTGCCTGGAGACCCGGGACAGGGGGGGGTGGGGCTGAAGCTTTCTTT. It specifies CAWRPGTGGGGAEAFF.

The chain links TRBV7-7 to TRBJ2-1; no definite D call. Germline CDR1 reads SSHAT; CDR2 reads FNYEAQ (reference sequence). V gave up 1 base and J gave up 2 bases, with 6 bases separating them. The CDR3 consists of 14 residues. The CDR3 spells CASSLGGTYNEQFF. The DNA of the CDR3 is TGTGCCAGCAGCTTAGGCGGAACCTACAATGAGCAGTTCTTC.

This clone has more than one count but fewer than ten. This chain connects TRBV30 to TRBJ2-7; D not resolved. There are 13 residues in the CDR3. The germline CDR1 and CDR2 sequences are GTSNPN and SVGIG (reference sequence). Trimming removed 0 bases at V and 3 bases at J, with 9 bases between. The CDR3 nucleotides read TGTGCCTGGAGTGTGAGACAATTCTACGAGCAGTACTTC. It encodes CAWSVRQFYEQYF.

CDR3 loop: CASSFSGRASDEQFF. The CDR3 region has the DNA TGTGCCAGCAGCTTTAGTGGGAGGGCCTCGGATGAGCAGTTCTTC. The chain recombines TRBV5-4 with TRBJ2-1; 7 bases are shared with TRBD2. Trimming took 2 bases from V and 8 from J; bases not matched to a gene: 10. This CDR3 region has 15 residues. Germline CDR1 and CDR2: SGHNT and YYREEE (reference sequence).